The 7 T cell receptor beta chains given below trace back to one sample, sequenced in a study of shared clonotypes between healthy human individuals. The method was immunoSEQ multiplex PCR; TCRdb's version includes in-frame clones alone and lacks a portion of them. The sample has about 2 million clones, approximately 94% seen once. Naive CD8 cells comprised CD45RO-negative, CCR7-positively selected cells, excluding terminally differentiated effector memory CD45RA+ cells. The sequenced sample was naive CD8+ T cells sorted from blood. Source of these receptors: a man younger than 35 in good health.

The gene calls are TRBV29-1 and TRBJ2-7, with 10 nucleotides matching TRBD2. V shed 3 bases, J shed 3 bases, and the junction held 5 bases outside the gene matches. The CDR3 consists of 14 residues. Germline V gene sequence: CDR1 SQVTM, CDR2 ANQGSEA. The chain's CDR3 is CSVEGLAGVYEQYF. The DNA of the CDR3 is TGCAGCGTTGAGGGGCTAGCGGGAGTCTACGAGCAGTACTTC.

V is TRBV19 and J is TRBJ1-2, with 7 bases fitting TRBD1. Looked up from germline, CDR1 is LNHDA and CDR2 is SQIVND (reference sequence). This CDR3 has 13 residues. V trimming: 4 bases; J trimming: 4 bases; junction bases outside the gene matches: 3. CDR3 amino acids: CASSKGQTYGYTF. The DNA for the CDR3 is TGTGCCAGTAGTAAGGGACAGACCTATGGCTACACCTTC.

The V and J genes are TRBV4-1 and TRBJ1-1; D not certain. Germline V gene lookup returns CDR1 MGHRA and CDR2 YSYEKL. This CDR3 region has 13 residues. V lost 0 bases to trimming and J lost 6 bases, with 8 bases between them. The CDR3 sequence is CASSQDVRSEAFF. The DNA of the CDR3 is TGCGCCAGCAGCCAAGATGTAAGGTCTGAAGCTTTCTTT.

This sequence joins TRBV28 and TRBJ1-2; D remains ambiguous. Trimming removed 3 bases at V and 1 base at J, with 9 bases between. CDR1 is MDHEN, CDR2 SYDVKM, per germline. The CDR3 is 14 residues long. In nucleotides, the CDR3 is TGTGCCAGCAGTTTTCATCGCAGTAACTATGGCTACACCTTC. This gives the protein CASSFHRSNYGYTF.

This chain connects TRBV27 to TRBJ2-7; 13 positions agree with TRBD2. From germline, CDR1 is MNHEY and CDR2 SMNVEV (reference sequence). The CDR3 is made up of 15 amino acids. The junction had 8 bases not matched to a gene; V was cut back by 5 bases and J by 7 bases. As DNA, the CDR3 is TGTGCCAGCAGTATGGGACTAGCGGGGTCCCGGGAGCAGTACTTC. Protein product: CASSMGLAGSREQYF.

The chain carries TRBV19 and TRBJ2-1; no firm D call. Germline-derived CDR1 and CDR2 are LNHDA and SQIVND (reference sequence). V dropped 4 bases and J dropped 6 bases, with 13 bases sitting between them. CDR3 length equals 14 residues. This CDR3 is CASSTRPNLNEQFF. The CDR3 nucleotides read TGTGCCAGTAGTACACGGCCGAACCTCAATGAGCAGTTCTTC.

The V call is TRBV4-1, the J call TRBJ1-2; D may be TRBD1 (5 bases). V lost 1 base and J 7 bases, leaving 16 bases between the germline ends. The CDR3 length is 15 residues. CDR1 and CDR2 (germline): MGHRA, YSYEKL. CDR3 coding DNA: TGCGCCAGCAGCCAAGCCGACGGCAGGGAGCGTGGCTACACCTTC. Encoded protein: CASSQADGRERGYTF.